Below are 21 T cell receptor beta chains sequenced from a single sample in a study of blood T cell repertoires in COVID-19. Only in-frame clones appear in the TCRdb table, and some are missing; sequencing was by immunoSEQ multiplex PCR. This table holds nearly 95,000 clones, roughly 70% found once. Sequencing input: peripheral blood. Receptors originate from a man between 65 and 79 years old with COVID-19, enrolled during active disease.

The V call is TRBV9, the J call TRBJ2-4, with a tentative D call TRBD1 (6 bases). In germline, CDR1 is SGDLS, CDR2 YYNGEE. The V and J ends lost 2 bases and 0 bases respectively, with 15 bases between them. The CDR3 consists of 17 residues. The CDR3 reads CASSVGSGALAKNIQYF. In DNA form, the CDR3 reads TGTGCCAGCAGCGTGGGGTCAGGGGCTTTAGCCAAAAACATTCAGTACTTC.

The rearrangement joins TRBV10-3 to TRBJ2-7; 9 bases fit TRBD2. CDR1 and CDR2 (germline): ENHRY, SYGVKD. The CDR3 consists of 17 residues. J gave up 4 bases and V 7 bases, and 17 bases lay outside the gene matches. CDR3: CAITSLGVAGVVYEQYF. The DNA for the CDR3 is TGTGCCATCACCTCCCTCGGGGTAGCGGGAGTAGTATACGAGCAGTACTTC.

CDR3 nucleotide sequence: TGTGCCAGCAGCCCCCCCGGGACTAGCGTCAATGAGCAGTTCTTC. It codes for CASSPPGTSVNEQFF. The rearrangement links TRBV7-9 to TRBJ2-1, with 10 bases identical to TRBD2. CDR3 length equals 15 residues. Germline CDR1 and CDR2: SEHNR and FQNEAQ (reference sequence). V lost 5 bases to trimming and J lost 6 bases; unmatched junction nucleotides: 7.

This clone was observed a single time. CDR3 loop: CASSFGTADQPQHF. The CDR3 DNA sequence: TGTGCCAGCAGCTTCGGTACAGCCGATCAGCCCCAGCATTTT. The chain recombines TRBV5-5 with TRBJ1-5; D is ambiguous. Germline lookup yields CDR1 SGHKS and CDR2 YYEKEE (reference sequence). Trimming left V 2 bases short and J 5 bases short, with 11 bases between. The CDR3 sequence is 14 residues long.

The chain joins TRBV11-2 to TRBJ2-7; no clear D gene. CDR3 length: 14 residues. The V and J ends lost 5 bases and 2 bases respectively, with 13 bases between them. Germline CDR1 and CDR2: SGHAT and FQNNGV. The CDR3: CASSNHLRTYEQYF. CDR3 bases: TGTGCCAGCAGCAACCACTTGCGGACCTACGAGCAGTACTTC.

This chain connects TRBV6-6 to TRBJ2-6; D is undetermined. CDR3 size: 13 residues. Trimming removed 4 bases at V and 3 bases at J, with 4 bases between. CDR1 MNHNY and CDR2 SVGAGI come from the germline V gene (reference sequence). CDR3 amino acids: CASSLSGANVLTF. CDR3 nucleotides: TGTGCCAGCAGTTTGAGTGGGGCCAACGTCCTGACTTTC.

This chain joins TRBV10-3 and TRBJ2-7, with 8 bases lining up with TRBD2. Per germline, CDR1 ENHRY and CDR2 SYGVKD. The CDR3 is 13 residues long. J lost 6 bases, V lost 7 bases, and 8 bases had no gene match. The CDR3 region has the DNA TGTGCCATCACGAGCGGGAGTGGAGTCGAGCAGTACTTC. Its translation: CAITSGSGVEQYF.

The CDR3 nucleotides are TGTGCCAGCTCACCACCGGCCAGCAGGGAGACCCAGTACTTC. Translating gives CASSPPASRETQYF. The chain employs TRBV18 and TRBJ2-5; D gene unclear. This CDR3 region has 14 residues. Germline loops: CDR1 KGHSH, CDR2 LQKENI. Trimming left V 0 bases short and J 5 bases short, with 10 bases between. The full variable domain, its missing parts supplied by reference TRBV18 and TRBJ2-5, is NAGVMQNPRHLVRRRGQEARLRCSPMKGHSHVYWYRQLPEEGLKFMVYLQKENIIDESGMPKERFSAEFPKEGPSILRIQQVVRGDSAAYFCASSPPASRETQYFGPGTRLLVL.

In this sample, this clone turned up once. V usage is TRBV24-1 and J usage is TRBJ2-5; D perhaps matches TRBD2 (7 bases). V lost 3 bases and J lost 5, with 15 bases in between. The CDR3 contains 15 residues. Germline V gene data show CDR1 as KGHDR and CDR2 as SFDVKD. In nucleotides, the CDR3 is TGTGCCACCAGTGATCATCGGGGGGCCGGGGAGACCCAGTACTTC. Translation gives CATSDHRGAGETQYF.

The chain couples TRBV7-9 to TRBJ1-4; 9 nucleotides align to TRBD1. Germline values: CDR1 SEHNR, CDR2 FQNEAQ (reference sequence). V lost 4 bases, J lost 8 bases, and 5 bases stayed unmatched. The CDR3 covers 14 residues. In DNA form, the CDR3 reads TGTGCCAGCAGCTCACAGGGGGCGGTCGAAAAACTGTTTTTT. Residues: CASSSQGAVEKLFF.

The chain employs TRBV5-4 and TRBJ2-5; D might be TRBD1 (6 bases). V was shortened by 0 bases and J by 2 bases, with 11 bases between the two germline ends. The CDR3 loop spans 15 amino acids. Germline V gene sequence: CDR1 SGHNT, CDR2 YYREEE (reference sequence). The chain's CDR3 is CASSLDGQSQETQYF. The DNA of the CDR3 is TGTGCCAGCAGCTTGGACGGACAGAGTCAAGAGACCCAGTACTTC.

The chain has TRBV6-2 or TRBV6-3 and TRBJ2-3, with a tentative D call TRBD2 (6 bases). The CDR3 runs 13 residues. Germline V gene data show CDR1 as MNHEY and CDR2 as SVGEGT. The V and J ends lost 6 bases and 7 bases respectively, with 14 bases between them. CDR3 sequence reads: CASSLQRANTQYF. The CDR3 DNA follows: TGTGCCAGCAGCCTACAGCGGGCAAATACGCAGTATTTT.

The chain uses TRBV25-1 and TRBJ2-7; D gene ambiguous. V lost 8 bases and J lost 0, with 11 bases in between. Per the germline V gene, CDR1 is MGHDK and CDR2 is SYGVNS. CDR3 length: 13 amino acids. The CDR3 sequence: CASGKQDSYEQYF. The CDR3 nucleotides read TGTGCCAGCGGAAAGCAGGACTCCTACGAGCAGTACTTC.

Here the CDR3 DNA reads TGTGCCAGCAGCCCCTGGGGGAGGACCGGGGAGCTGTTTTTT. It specifies CASSPWGRTGELFF. This chain links TRBV14 with TRBJ2-2; perhaps TRBD2 as D (6 bases). The CDR3 extends over 14 amino acids. Germline CDR1 is SGHDN and CDR2 is FVKESK. With 4 bases removed from V and 5 bases from J, the gap between germline ends came to 11 bases.

The chain uses TRBV15 and TRBJ2-4; D is unresolved. The CDR3 has 15 amino acids. V was clipped by 0 bases and J by 0 bases, with 6 bases between them. Germline assignment: CDR1 LNHNV and CDR2 YYDKDF (reference sequence). The CDR3 region has the DNA TGTGCCACCAGCAGAGATCGGGTAGCCAAAAACATTCAGTACTTC. It codes for CATSRDRVAKNIQYF. Using reference TRBV15 and TRBJ2-4 for the parts outside the CDR3, the full variable domain is DAMVIQNPRYQVTQFGKPVTLSCSQTLNHNVMYWYQQKSSQAPKLLFHYYDKDFNNEADTPDNFQSRRPNTSFCFLDIRSPGLGDTAMYLCATSRDRVAKNIQYFGAGTRLSVL.

The chain has TRBV20-1 and TRBJ2-2; 11 nucleotides align to TRBD2. CDR1 is DFQATT, CDR2 SNEGSKA, per germline (reference sequence). The CDR3 totals 17 residues. Losses at the gene ends were 3 bases for V and 7 bases for J; bases not matched to a gene: 13. The CDR3 is CSASPIRTSGLSGELFF. The CDR3 DNA reads as TGCAGTGCTAGTCCCATACGGACTAGCGGGCTTAGCGGGGAGCTGTTTTTT.

This clone has a handful of counts. V gene TRBV6-5 combines with J gene TRBJ2-1, with D hard to call. The V gene's germline CDR1 is MNHEY and CDR2 SVGAGI. CDR3 size: 13 residues. V was clipped by 0 bases and J by 5 bases, with 5 bases between them. The CDR3 coding sequence is TGTGCCAGCAGTTACTCGTACAACAATGAGCAGTTCTTC. Its protein product is CASSYSYNNEQFF.

V usage is TRBV6-2 or TRBV6-3 and J usage is TRBJ2-1; 11 bases fit TRBD2. With V trimmed by 0 bases and J by 7 bases, 8 bases remained unmatched. CDR3 length: 17 residues. The V gene's germline CDR1 is MNHEY and CDR2 SVGEGT. CDR3 nucleotides: TGTGCCAGCAGTTACTCTCTTAGCGGGAGGGCCGAGAATGAGCAGTTCTTC. Translation: CASSYSLSGRAENEQFF.

This clone appeared a single time. The chain links TRBV7-2 to TRBJ2-7, with D possibly matching TRBD1 (5 bases). The germline V and J ends were trimmed by 1 base and 4 bases, with 11 bases remaining between them. Germline-derived CDR1 and CDR2 are SGHTA and FQGNSA. CDR3 length: 14 amino acids. CDR3 protein: CASSLGGSGYEQYF. The CDR3 nucleotides are TGTGCCAGCAGCTTAGGGGGCTCGGGTTACGAGCAGTACTTC.

The chain links TRBV12-3 or TRBV12-4 to TRBJ1-4, with D unclear. Trimming shortened V by 7 bases and J by 4 bases, and 10 bases separated the two germline ends. The CDR3 has 13 residues. CDR3 bases: TGTGCCAGCACCGCGGGATTTAATGAAAAACTGTTTTTT. Its protein product is CASTAGFNEKLFF.

The chain combines TRBV1 with TRBJ2-6; TRBD1, the table's D call, was not compared with the DNA. TRBV1 corresponds to a pseudogene. The CDR3 contains 19 residues. The CDR3 protein is CTSSQDLRQGGSGANVLTF. The CDR3 DNA sequence: TGCACCAGCAGCCAAGATCTGAGACAGGGCGGTTCTGGGGCCAACGTCCTGACTTTC.